Below are 28 T cell receptor beta chains sequenced from a single sample in a study of blood T cells in healthy people across ages. Combining a sample-barcoded 5' primer with a J-beta primer mix, a second PCR ran for roughly 7 to 12 cycles. TCRdb itself ran the 5' RACE reads through MiXCR, one entry per CDR3 protein. The data hold more than 650,000 distinct CDR3 sequences, with roughly 24% observed a single time. This sample also belongs to another study, concerning T cells of mothers and their children.

Sequencing was performed on blood. These receptors came from a boy aged 10-17 years in good health.

Only a few counts were recorded for this clonotype. This chain links TRBV5-1 with TRBJ1-2; D gene uncertain. Looked up from germline, CDR1 is SGHRS and CDR2 is YFSETQ. V lost 1 base and J 0 bases, leaving 7 bases between the germline ends. The CDR3 totals 14 residues. CDR3 DNA sequence: TGCGCCAGCAGCTTGACACAGCCTAACTATGGCTACACCTTC. Protein product: CASSLTQPNYGYTF. The full variable domain, completed using reference TRBV5-1 and TRBJ1-2, is KAGVTQTPRYLIKTRGQQVTLSCSPISGHRSVSWYQQTPGQGLQFLFEYFSETQRNKGNFPGRFSGRQFSNSRSEMNVSTLELGDSALYLCASSLTQPNYGYTFGSGTRLTVV.

This clonotype is a singleton in its sample. The chain uses TRBV6-5 and TRBJ1-1; the D gene is possibly TRBD1 (6 bases). The CDR3 covers 15 residues. Trimming removed 6 bases at V and 2 bases at J, with 16 bases between. Germline CDR1 is MNHEY and CDR2 is SVGAGI. The CDR3 reads CASSFDRNFNTEAFF. The CDR3 coding sequence is TGTGCCAGCAGCTTCGACAGGAATTTTAACACTGAAGCTTTCTTT.

The rearrangement joins TRBV4-1 to TRBJ2-5; 12 nucleotides line up with TRBD2. The CDR3 is 16 residues long. Germline V lookup: CDR1 MGHRA, CDR2 YSYEKL. Unmatched junction bases numbered 8, after V lost 4 bases and J lost 5 bases. The CDR3 sequence: CASSLRLAGGYETQYF. The CDR3 nucleotides are TGCGCCAGCAGCCTCCGTCTAGCGGGGGGGTATGAGACCCAGTACTTC.

This clonotype was seen only a few times. The chain employs TRBV20-1 and TRBJ2-5, with TRBD2 matching over 12 bases. This CDR3 region has 19 residues. CDR1 and CDR2 (germline): DFQATT, SNEGSKA (reference sequence). V lost 5 bases to trimming and J lost 1 base; unmatched junction nucleotides: 17. CDR3 in amino acids: CSAGRPSYRLAGAQETQYF. The CDR3 DNA follows: TGCAGTGCTGGACGACCATCATACAGACTAGCGGGGGCCCAAGAGACCCAGTACTTC.

The chain employs TRBV5-1 and TRBJ1-1; perhaps TRBD1 as D (6 bases). The CDR3 totals 17 residues. Germline V lookup: CDR1 SGHRS, CDR2 YFSETQ. The V gene lost 1 base and the J gene lost 0 bases, with 16 bases spanning the gap. CDR3 nucleotides: TGCGCCAGCAGCTTGCAGGGGATCGCGGATGTGAACACTGAAGCTTTCTTT. Translation: CASSLQGIADVNTEAFF.

To note about this clonotype: One end of the junction fails to match germline, which may point to a read error. The CDR3 reads CASSAFGDTTNEELFF. The CDR3 DNA follows: TGTGCCAGCAGCGCGTTCGGGGATACAACTAATGAAGAACTGTTTTTT. The chain carries TRBV9 and TRBJ1-4; D is ambiguous. The length of the CDR3 is 16 residues. Per the germline V gene, CDR1 is SGDLS and CDR2 is YYNGEE.

This chain's CDR3 is CASSEAGLTTDTQYF. The CDR3 coding sequence is TGTGCCAGCAGTGAAGCGGGACTAACCACAGATACGCAGTATTTT. The rearrangement uses TRBV12-3 or TRBV12-4 and TRBJ2-3; 7 bases line up with TRBD2. V dropped 5 bases and J dropped 2; count of bases not matched to a gene: 7. The CDR3 has 15 amino acids.

This clonotype occurred a few times. This chain links TRBV5-1 with TRBJ1-1; D is perhaps TRBD1 (5 bases). Trimming took off 2 bases at V and 8 bases at J, with 10 bases between the two ends. The CDR3 runs to 12 residues. The germline V gene has CDR1 SGHRS and CDR2 YFSETQ. CDR3 in amino acids: CASSLNKGEAFF. CDR3 nucleotides: TGCGCCAGCAGCTTAAACAAGGGGGAAGCTTTCTTT.

In its sample, this clonotype was seen many times. This rearrangement joins TRBV6-5 to TRBJ1-2; D gene uncertain. The germline CDR1 and CDR2 sequences are MNHEY and SVGAGI. The CDR3 runs to 11 residues. Deletions cut 5 bases from V and 5 bases from J, with 6 bases between. The CDR3 spells CASSRGYGYTF. As DNA, the CDR3 is TGTGCCAGCAGTCGAGGGTATGGCTACACCTTC.

This clonotype was observed a handful of times. The rearrangement joins TRBV12-3 or TRBV12-4 to TRBJ2-4, with D possibly being TRBD1 (6 bases). Trimming pared 2 bases from V and 3 bases from J, leaving 14 bases between. The CDR3 has 16 amino acids. This CDR3 is CASSLRQGPGKNIQYF. In DNA form, the CDR3 reads TGTGCCAGCAGTTTAAGGCAGGGGCCGGGCAAAAACATTCAGTACTTC.

This clonotype was counted between two and nine times. The CDR3 loop is CAGAGGSGANVLTF. For the CDR3, the DNA is TGTGCCGGGGCGGGGGGCTCTGGGGCCAACGTCCTGACTTTC. This rearrangement joins TRBV10-3 to TRBJ2-6, with 8 bases matching TRBD2. Trimming removed 11 bases from V and 0 bases from J; junction bases left unmatched: 3. Germline V gene lookup returns CDR1 ENHRY and CDR2 SYGVKD. The CDR3 contains 14 residues.

A remark on this clonotype: This may be a read error, as it is one base from a much larger clone. The chain links TRBV7-2 to TRBJ2-5; D unclear. Germline V gene sequence: CDR1 SGHTA, CDR2 FQGNSA. This CDR3 contains 13 residues. Trimming left V 4 bases short and J 6 bases short, with 12 bases between. Here the CDR3 DNA reads TGTGCCAGCAGCTCCGGATTGGGAAAGACCCAGTACTTC. This sequence encodes CASSSGLGKTQYF.

The CDR3 DNA reads TGCAGTGCTAGAGTTCTTAGCGGGGGGATAAACATTCAGTACTTC. This translates into CSARVLSGGINIQYF. J is TRBJ2-4 and V is TRBV20-1; the match to TRBD2 covers 10 bases. This CDR3 is 15 amino acids long. Looked up from germline, CDR1 is DFQATT and CDR2 is SNEGSKA (reference sequence). The ends lost 1 base at V and 6 bases at J; junction bases unmatched: 6.

The chain joins TRBV14 to TRBJ1-1; D call uncertain. In germline, CDR1 is SGHDN, CDR2 FVKESK. V was clipped by 0 bases and J by 11 bases, with 13 bases between them. The CDR3 is made up of 13 amino acids. CDR3 amino acids: CASSQDWRGWAFF. The CDR3, as DNA: TGTGCCAGCAGCCAAGATTGGCGAGGGTGGGCTTTCTTT.

The chain links TRBV11-2 to TRBJ2-7; possible D gene TRBD1, 5 bases. The V gene's germline CDR1 is SGHAT and CDR2 FQNNGV. The CDR3 has 12 amino acids. CDR3 bases: TGTGCTCCCCACAGGTCCTCCTACGAGCAGTACTTC. Its translation: CAPHRSSYEQYF.

The chain has TRBV6-5 and TRBJ2-1; D is possibly TRBD1 (6 bases). Trimming took off 4 bases at V and 8 bases at J, with 21 bases between the two ends. CDR1 and CDR2 from the germline V gene are MNHEY and SVGAGI. The length of the CDR3 is 16 residues. In DNA form, the CDR3 reads TGTGCCAGCAGTTCCGCAGTAGGGACATTTAAGGATGAGCAGTTCTTC. It yields the protein CASSSAVGTFKDEQFF.

This clonotype appeared a few times. This rearrangement joins TRBV3-1 to TRBJ2-5; 10 bases map to TRBD2. Germline CDR1 and CDR2: LGHDT and YNNKEL (reference sequence). Losses at the gene ends were 6 bases for V and 3 bases for J; bases not matched to a gene: 10. This CDR3 has 16 amino acids. The CDR3 spells CASSPTGLALEETQYF. The CDR3 region has the DNA TGTGCCAGCAGTCCAACGGGACTAGCGCTAGAAGAGACCCAGTACTTC.

The chain carries TRBV7-9 and TRBJ1-1; 7 bases are a match to TRBD1. The J segment lost 2 bases and the V segment lost 4 bases, leaving 10 bases of the junction unmatched. The CDR3 sequence is 16 residues long. The germline CDR1 and CDR2 sequences are SEHNR and FQNEAQ (reference sequence). The CDR3 nucleotides are TGTGCCAGCAGCTCTCCGGCGGGGACAGTTAACACTGAAGCTTTCTTT. Amino acids: CASSSPAGTVNTEAFF. The whole variable domain, remainder taken from reference TRBV7-9 and TRBJ1-1, is DTGVSQNPRHKITKRGQNVTFRCDPISEHNRLYWYRQTLGQGPEFLTYFQNEAQLEKSRLLSDRFSAERPKGSFSTLEIQRTEQGDSAMYLCASSSPAGTVNTEAFFGQGTRLTVV.

The genes are TRBV3-1 and TRBJ2-5, with TRBD2 identical over 7 bases. The CDR3 extends over 17 amino acids. V dropped 0 bases and J dropped 5; count of bases not matched to a gene: 12. Per germline, CDR1 LGHDT and CDR2 YNNKEL (reference sequence). DNA for the CDR3: TGTGCCAGCAGCCAAGATTTTATTGGGGGGGAGCTGGAGACCCAGTACTTC. Protein: CASSQDFIGGELETQYF.

In its sample, this clonotype was seen a few times. This chain joins TRBV29-1 and TRBJ2-2, with D maybe TRBD2 (6 bases). Looked up from germline, CDR1 is SQVTM and CDR2 is ANQGSEA. The length of the CDR3 is 15 residues. V was trimmed by 6 bases and J by 1 base, leaving 15 bases between them. The CDR3 is CSVSGDSWNTGELFF. DNA for the CDR3: TGCAGCGTCAGTGGGGACTCCTGGAACACCGGGGAGCTGTTTTTT.

The chain recombines TRBV7-9 with TRBJ2-5; the D is unclear. The CDR3 has 13 residues. V was trimmed by 4 bases and J by 4 bases, leaving 10 bases between them. CDR1 is SEHNR and CDR2 is FQNEAQ in the germline V gene (reference sequence). DNA of the CDR3: TGTGCCAGCAGCTCGAACCTGGGAGAGACCCAGTACTTC. As protein: CASSSNLGETQYF.

This sequence joins TRBV6-4 and TRBJ2-1; possible D gene TRBD2, 7 bases. V dropped 6 bases and J dropped 0 bases, with 15 bases sitting between them. Germline-derived CDR1 and CDR2 are MRHNA and SNTAGT. The CDR3 has 16 amino acids. The chain's CDR3 is CASRKGGGSSYNEQFF. The CDR3 DNA sequence: TGTGCCAGCAGGAAGGGGGGGGGCAGCTCCTACAATGAGCAGTTCTTC.

This clonotype was observed a handful of times. The V gene is TRBV10-2, the J gene TRBJ1-6; D ambiguous. CDR1 and CDR2 from the germline V gene are WSHSY and SAAADI. V gave up 5 bases and J gave up 9 bases, with 5 bases separating them. The CDR3 sequence is 11 residues long. CDR3 sequence reads: CASSSASPLHF. The CDR3 nucleotides are TGCGCCAGCAGTTCTGCTTCACCCCTCCACTTT.

The J gene is TRBJ2-3, the V gene TRBV7-8; 7 bases line up with TRBD1. The CDR3 is 15 amino acids. The germline V gene encodes CDR1 SGHVS and CDR2 FQNEAQ. V dropped 6 bases and J dropped 1; count of bases not matched to a gene: 7. The CDR3, as DNA: TGTGCCAGCAGGCCGACAGGGTGGGGCACAGATACGCAGTATTTT. This codes for CASRPTGWGTDTQYF.

The CDR3 DNA is TGTGCCAGCAGCCCGAGGACAGGGGTGTTCTCTGGGGCCAACGTCCTGACTTTC. It is translated as CASSPRTGVFSGANVLTF. The rearrangement joins TRBV7-6 to TRBJ2-6; 9 bases match TRBD1. Trimming took 5 bases from V and 0 from J; bases not matched to a gene: 8. Per the germline V gene, CDR1 is SGHVS and CDR2 is FNYEAQ. The CDR3 spans 18 residues. Based on the CDR3 plus reference TRBV7-6 and TRBJ2-6, the full variable domain is GAGVSQSPRYKVTKRGQDVALRCDPISGHVSLYWYRQALGQGPEFLTYFNYEAQQDKSGLPNDRFSAERPEGSISTLTIQRTEQRDSAMYRCASSPRTGVFSGANVLTFGAGSRLTVL.

A few counts support this clonotype. V and J are TRBV12-3 or TRBV12-4 and TRBJ2-5; TRBD2 matches 9 bases. This CDR3 is built from 16 residues. The junction had 3 bases not matched to a gene; V was cut back by 1 base and J by 0 bases. CDR3: CASSLGASGNQETQYF. The CDR3 nucleotides are TGTGCCAGCAGTTTAGGGGCTAGCGGGAACCAAGAGACCCAGTACTTC.

As for this clonotype: This may come from a read error, since a much larger clone is one base off. V and J are TRBV6-1 and TRBJ1-5; D unresolved. The CDR3 is made up of 13 amino acids. With 4 bases removed from V and 0 bases from J, the gap between germline ends came to 4 bases. Germline CDR1 and CDR2: MNHNS and SASEGT. The CDR3 is CASSAYSNQPQHF. The CDR3 DNA reads TGTGCCAGCAGTGCATATAGCAATCAGCCCCAGCATTTT.

The chain carries TRBV20-1 and TRBJ2-7; D assignment may be TRBD1 or TRBD2 (6 bases each). Germline CDR1 reads DFQATT; CDR2 reads SNEGSKA (reference sequence). The CDR3 sequence is 14 residues long. Trimming stripped 3 bases from V and 5 bases from J, with 17 bases between. CDR3 protein: CSARRGRGENEQYF. The DNA of the CDR3 is TGCAGTGCTAGGAGGGGAAGGGGGGAAAACGAGCAGTACTTC.